This is a list of T cell receptor beta chains from one sample in a study of PD-1 blockade in classical Hodgkin lymphoma. Profiled with immunoSEQ multiplex PCR; TCRdb holds only in-frame clones, not every one. There are 19,000 or so clones in the sample; about 87% occur only once, and roughly 6.1% lies in the top ten. The sample consisted of CD8+ T cells from blood. These receptors were taken from a human donor with classical Hodgkin lymphoma. Each CDR3 is given with its conserved first and last residue. D genes are given only for firm matches. A clone size is listed for some rows: how often the clone was seen (once, few, many), or a class if it is expanded.

d_gene: .; j_gene: TRBJ2-3; abundance: .; v_gene: TRBV2; CDR3aa: CASSEGQRTDTQYF; CDR3nt: TGTGCCAGCAGTGAAGGACAGCGCACAGATACGCAGTATTTT
d_gene: .; j_gene: TRBJ2-4; abundance: .; v_gene: TRBV15; CDR3aa: CATSRDKGVQNIQYF; CDR3nt: TGTGCCACCAGCAGAGATAAGGGGGTTCAAAACATTCAGTACTTC
d_gene: .; j_gene: TRBJ2-2; abundance: once; v_gene: TRBV19; CDR3aa: CASTPYPGELFF; CDR3nt: TGTGCCAGTACTCCGTATCCCGGGGAGCTGTTTTTT
d_gene: .; j_gene: TRBJ2-1; abundance: .; v_gene: TRBV19; CDR3aa: CASSPTASSYNEQFF; CDR3nt: TGTGCCAGTAGCCCGACGGCTAGCTCCTACAATGAGCAGTTCTTC
d_gene: TRBD2; j_gene: TRBJ2-4; abundance: .; v_gene: TRBV15; CDR3aa: CATSRVRLAGEDGAKNIQYF; CDR3nt: TGTGCCACCAGCAGAGTTCGACTAGCGGGAGAAGATGGAGCCAAAAACATTCAGTACTTC
d_gene: .; j_gene: TRBJ2-7; abundance: .; v_gene: TRBV7-9; CDR3aa: CASSLPQQGYEQYF; CDR3nt: TGTGCCAGCAGCTTACCACAACAGGGCTACGAGCAGTACTTC
d_gene: .; j_gene: TRBJ1-1; abundance: .; v_gene: TRBV21-1; CDR3aa: CASSNLGPGQMNTEAFF; CDR3nt: TGTGCCAGCAGCAATTTAGGGCCGGGACAAATGAACACTGAAGCTTTCTTT
d_gene: .; j_gene: TRBJ1-2; abundance: .; v_gene: TRBV7-9; CDR3aa: CASSLEGKYGYTF; CDR3nt: TGTGCCAGCAGCTTAGAGGGCAAGTATGGCTACACCTTC
d_gene: .; j_gene: TRBJ2-2; abundance: .; v_gene: TRBV6-4; CDR3aa: CASRQGEDSGELFF; CDR3nt: TGTGCCAGCAGGCAGGGTGAGGATTCCGGGGAGCTGTTTTTT
d_gene: .; j_gene: TRBJ2-5; abundance: .; v_gene: TRBV7-9; CDR3aa: CASSLRTLYQETQYF; CDR3nt: TGTGCCAGCAGCCTCAGGACTCTGTACCAAGAGACCCAGTACTTC
d_gene: TRBD2; j_gene: TRBJ2-3; abundance: .; v_gene: TRBV13; CDR3aa: CASSFPSGGTDTQYF; CDR3nt: TGTGCCAGCAGCTTCCCTAGCGGCGGCACAGATACGCAGTATTTT
d_gene: TRBD1; j_gene: TRBJ2-7; abundance: few; v_gene: TRBV5-8; CDR3aa: CASSLPTGDVHEQYF; CDR3nt: TGTGCCAGCAGCTTACCCACAGGGGACGTCCACGAGCAGTACTTC
d_gene: .; j_gene: TRBJ2-5; abundance: .; v_gene: TRBV30; CDR3aa: CAWSGGALETQYF; CDR3nt: TGTGCCTGGAGTGGGGGGGCGCTGGAGACCCAGTACTTC
d_gene: .; j_gene: TRBJ1-5; abundance: .; v_gene: TRBV10-2; CDR3aa: CASSVGINQPQHF; CDR3nt: TGCGCCAGCAGTGTGGGGATTAATCAGCCCCAGCATTTT
d_gene: TRBD2; j_gene: TRBJ2-2; abundance: .; v_gene: TRBV5-1; CDR3aa: CASSSHGTSGRLATGELFF; CDR3nt: TGCGCCAGCAGCAGCCATGGGACTAGCGGGCGGTTGGCCACCGGGGAGCTGTTTTTT
d_gene: .; j_gene: TRBJ1-4; abundance: .; v_gene: TRBV28; CDR3aa: CASSSGMRAEKLFF; CDR3nt: TGTGCCAGCAGTTCGGGGATGCGGGCTGAAAAACTGTTTTTT
d_gene: .; j_gene: TRBJ2-1; abundance: .; v_gene: TRBV7-9; CDR3aa: CATRERLYNEQFF; CDR3nt: TGTGCCACCCGGGAGCGCCTATACAATGAGCAGTTCTTC
d_gene: .; j_gene: TRBJ2-1; abundance: .; v_gene: TRBV27; CDR3aa: CASSLYGLAADYNEQFF; CDR3nt: TGTGCCAGCAGTTTATACGGGCTGGCAGCCGATTACAATGAGCAGTTCTTC
d_gene: .; j_gene: TRBJ2-5; abundance: .; v_gene: TRBV4-1; CDR3aa: CASSIGSGVLQETQYF; CDR3nt: TGCGCCAGCAGCATTGGTAGCGGAGTTCTTCAAGAGACCCAGTACTTC
d_gene: .; j_gene: TRBJ2-7; abundance: .; v_gene: TRBV10-3; CDR3aa: CAISGVGGKYEQYF; CDR3nt: TGTGCCATCAGTGGTGTCGGGGGTAAGTACGAGCAGTACTTC
d_gene: .; j_gene: TRBJ1-1; abundance: .; v_gene: TRBV4-1; CDR3aa: CASSDGEGRNTEAFF; CDR3nt: TGCGCCAGCAGCGACGGGGAGGGGAGAAACACTGAAGCTTTCTTT
d_gene: .; j_gene: TRBJ1-1; abundance: .; v_gene: TRBV23-1; CDR3aa: CASSRRWDTEAFF; CDR3nt: TGCGCCAGCAGTCGGCGTTGGGACACTGAAGCTTTCTTT
d_gene: TRBD2; j_gene: TRBJ2-3; abundance: .; v_gene: TRBV4-1; CDR3aa: CASSRRLAGSEVTQYF; CDR3nt: TGCGCCAGCAGCCGCCGTCTAGCGGGGAGTGAGGTTACGCAGTATTTT
d_gene: .; j_gene: TRBJ1-2; abundance: .; v_gene: TRBV2; CDR3aa: CASSEASPTRYTF; CDR3nt: TGTGCCAGCAGTGAAGCGTCCCCGACCCGCTACACCTTC
d_gene: .; j_gene: TRBJ2-3; abundance: .; v_gene: TRBV11-2; CDR3aa: CASSLGQRTTDTQYF; CDR3nt: TGTGCCAGCAGCTTAGGCCAGCGGACGACAGATACGCAGTATTTT